This record looks at one T cell receptor (beta chain) sequence and its context. The target antigen is unknown. The sample belongs to a study of T cells in Graves' hyperthyroidism and ophthalmopathy. The CDR3 runs to 13 residues. Trimming took 5 bases from V and 3 from J, leaving 9 bases between them. Germline V gene data show CDR1 as SNHLY and CDR2 as FYNNEI. Thyroid ultrasound and orbital computed tomography, with clinical symptoms and serum thyroxine and TRAb, informed diagnoses. Study results and limitations: Ophthalmopathy and stable hyperthyroidism were told apart by a 13 V-J model. Clonotypes that were expanded in thyroid above 0.001 mostly appeared in blood too.

Amplified TCR beta CDR3 regions derived from RNA transcripts. The HTBI primer set drove a first-round RT-PCR of the TCR CDR3. TCRdb analysed the multiplex PCR reads with MiXCR anew, one entry per CDR3 protein. The profile covers 450,000 to 700,000 distinct CDR3 sequences, with roughly 50% appearing a single time and around 8% taken by the ten largest. J is TRBJ2-3 and V is TRBV2; D is unclear. The sequence was collected from a woman in her late teens or twenties with Graves' hyperthyroidism. The material sequenced was peripheral blood or thyroid tissue (not recorded which). The CDR3 protein is CASSFTGTDTQYF. As DNA, the CDR3 is TGTGCCAGCAGTTTCACCGGGACAGATACGCAGTATTTT.